This T cell receptor (beta chain) came from a study of T cells expressing NK-cell markers. Study summary: The TCR beta repertoires were obtained from sorted CD3+CD56+NKG2C+, CD3+CD56+NKG2C- and CD3+CD56-NKG2C+ T cells.

CDR1 is MNHNS and CDR2 is SASEGT in the germline V gene. CDR3 length: 13 amino acids. With the 5' RACE reads reprocessed, TCRdb shows one record per CDR3 protein and no DNA. Its table records about 540,000 distinct CDR3 sequences. This sequence was found in a man between 18 and 35 years old in good health. The chain carries TRBV6-1 and TRBJ2-2; no DNA is available, so the TRBD1 call from TCRdb remains unchecked. The sample taken for sequencing was blood T cells: a sorted CD56 or NKG2C T cell subset, CD4+ or CD8+ T cells, or bulk PBMC T cells (not recorded which). CDR3 amino acids: CASHRAVDGELFF.